This T cell receptor beta chain appears in the sequencing data of a study of T-cell reconstitution after alpha-beta-depleted transplantation in children. CDR1 is MDHEN and CDR2 is SYDVKM in the germline V gene. The CDR3 is 14 residues long. The V and J ends lost 4 bases and 2 bases respectively, with 9 bases between them. Unique molecular identifiers tagged the TCRbeta library. TCRdb called the PCR reads again in MiXCR, with one record for every CDR3 protein. Found here are roughly 400,000 distinct CDR3 sequences, roughly 20% of them singletons; the top ten hold approximately 3.9%. The specimen comprised PBMCs from the stem cell graft donor, sampled from the stem cell graft. The sequence came from a human donor who donated a stem cell graft to a child with acute myeloid leukemia. V usage is TRBV28 and J usage is TRBJ2-1; D is uncertain. The CDR3 region is CASSSDTAYNEQFF. CDR3 in DNA: TGTGCCAGCAGTTCTGACACCGCCTACAATGAGCAGTTCTTC. The entire variable domain, with the rest obtained from reference TRBV28 and TRBJ2-1, is as follows: DVKVTQSSRYLVKRTGEKVFLECVQDMDHENMFWYRQDPGLGLRLIYFSYDVKMKEKGDIPEGYSVSREKKERFSLILESASTNQTSMYLCASSSDTAYNEQFFGPGTRLTVL.